This entry lists 7 T cell receptor beta chains sequenced from one sample in a study of CD8 T cells in Susac syndrome. RNA, at about 0.5 to 1 ug, was reverse transcribed with random hexamers. TCRdb analysed the immunoSEQ multiplex PCR reads with MiXCR anew, one entry per CDR3 protein. The repertoire consists of 150,000 to 160,000 distinct CDR3 sequences, with approximately 93% occurring once and the leading ten covering more than 0.2%. The specimen was CD8+ T cells from PBMCs. Receptor source: a human donor with multiple sclerosis.

V is TRBV6-5 and J is TRBJ1-2; possibly TRBD1 for D (6 bases). Trimming removed 7 bases from V and 8 bases from J, with 20 bases in between. CDR1 is MNHEY, CDR2 SVGAGI, per germline. CDR3 length: 14 amino acids. The CDR3 region is CASNARGGRKGYTF. CDR3 in DNA: TGTGCCAGCAACGCAAGGGGGGGGCGGAAAGGCTACACCTTC.

The genes are TRBV29-1 and TRBJ1-2, with a tentative D call TRBD1 (6 bases). Per the germline V gene, CDR1 is SQVTM and CDR2 is ANQGSEA. Trimming stripped 3 bases from V and 7 bases from J, with 21 bases between. This CDR3 contains 15 residues. The chain's CDR3 is CSVEVIGGAMAGYTF. The CDR3 DNA is TGCAGCGTTGAGGTTATAGGGGGGGCGATGGCTGGCTACACCTTC.

The V gene is TRBV27, the J gene TRBJ2-7; 8 positions match TRBD1. The CDR3 runs 12 residues. V was pared by 9 bases and J by 5 bases, with 6 bases of the junction left unmatched. Germline CDR1 MNHEY, CDR2 SMNVEV (reference sequence). CDR3 in DNA: TGTGCCAGTGGCCCAGGGGGCCACGAGCAGTACTTC. It yields the protein CASGPGGHEQYF.

The rearrangement joins TRBV9 to TRBJ1-1; a weak D match, TRBD1 (6 bases). Germline V gene lookup returns CDR1 SGDLS and CDR2 YYNGEE. Trimming stripped 4 bases from V and 1 base from J, with 23 bases between. The CDR3 consists of 18 residues. DNA for the CDR3: TGTGCCAGCAGCCACCTCCGGGACACCACAAGTACGAACACTGAAGCTTTCTTT. This gives the protein CASSHLRDTTSTNTEAFF.

The chain recombines TRBV9 with TRBJ1-1; 11 bases match TRBD1. The CDR3 loop spans 18 amino acids. Trimming at V came to 4 bases and at J to 1 base, leaving 12 bases not matched to a gene. Germline V lookup: CDR1 SGDLS, CDR2 YYNGEE. Here the CDR3 reads CASSQNKDRGRRNTEAFF. CDR3 nucleotide sequence: TGTGCCAGCAGCCAAAATAAGGACAGGGGGCGTCGGAACACTGAAGCTTTCTTT.

The sample holds one count of this clonotype. This chain uses TRBV18 with TRBJ2-7, with D perhaps TRBD1 or TRBD2 (7 bases each). The CDR3 is 17 residues long. Germline V gene lookup returns CDR1 KGHSH and CDR2 LQKENI. V dropped 2 bases and J dropped 0 bases, with 17 bases sitting between them. CDR3 in DNA: TGTGCCAGCTCACCAAATCCTCCAGGGGGGGGCTCCTACGAGCAGTACTTC. It translates to CASSPNPPGGGSYEQYF.

The chain is built from TRBV3-1 and TRBJ2-1, with D perhaps matching TRBD2 (5 bases). Germline V gene data show CDR1 as LGHDT and CDR2 as YNNKEL (reference sequence). V lost 3 bases to trimming and J lost 0 bases, with 9 bases between them. The CDR3 has 15 residues. This CDR3 reads CASSQEVSSYNEQFF. The CDR3 coding sequence is TGTGCCAGCAGCCAGGAGGTAAGCTCCTACAATGAGCAGTTCTTC.